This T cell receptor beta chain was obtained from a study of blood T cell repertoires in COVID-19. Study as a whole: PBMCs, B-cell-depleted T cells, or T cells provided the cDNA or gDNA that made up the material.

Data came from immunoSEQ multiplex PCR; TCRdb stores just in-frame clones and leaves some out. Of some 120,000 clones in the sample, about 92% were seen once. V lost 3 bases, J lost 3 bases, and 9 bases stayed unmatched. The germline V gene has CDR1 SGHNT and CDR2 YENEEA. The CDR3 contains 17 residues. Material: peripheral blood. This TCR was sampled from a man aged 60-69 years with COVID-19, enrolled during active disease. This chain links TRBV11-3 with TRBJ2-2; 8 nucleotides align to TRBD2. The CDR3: CASSFASGRGDTGELFF. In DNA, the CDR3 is TGTGCCAGCAGCTTCGCCTCAGGGCGGGGGGACACCGGGGAGCTGTTTTTT.